Below, one T cell receptor (beta chain) is given with its context. Its specificity is not known. Trimming stripped 4 bases from V and 5 bases from J, with 17 bases between. Germline V gives CDR1 LNHDA, CDR2 SQIVND (reference sequence). The CDR3 is 15 residues long. This sample is part of a study of CD8 T cells in Susac syndrome. Random hexamers primed reverse transcription of roughly 0.5 to 1 ug RNA. A multiplex approach, immunoSEQ multiplex PCR, amplified TCR beta CDR3 across 54 Vbeta and 13 Jbeta. TCRdb re-analysed the immunoSEQ multiplex PCR reads in MiXCR, keeping a single row per CDR3 protein. This table has approximately 150,000 distinct CDR3 sequences, roughly 93% appearing once. Study findings and constraints: A relatively small number of individuals underwent TCR sequencing and HLA analysis.

The chain joins TRBV19 to TRBJ1-1; maybe TRBD1 (5 bases). The sample was CD4+ T cells from PBMCs. The clonotype was recovered from a human donor in good health. In nucleotides, the CDR3 is TGTGCCAGTAGTACGATGGGGGTATGGGGTACTGAAGCTTTCTTT. Translating it yields CASSTMGVWGTEAFF.